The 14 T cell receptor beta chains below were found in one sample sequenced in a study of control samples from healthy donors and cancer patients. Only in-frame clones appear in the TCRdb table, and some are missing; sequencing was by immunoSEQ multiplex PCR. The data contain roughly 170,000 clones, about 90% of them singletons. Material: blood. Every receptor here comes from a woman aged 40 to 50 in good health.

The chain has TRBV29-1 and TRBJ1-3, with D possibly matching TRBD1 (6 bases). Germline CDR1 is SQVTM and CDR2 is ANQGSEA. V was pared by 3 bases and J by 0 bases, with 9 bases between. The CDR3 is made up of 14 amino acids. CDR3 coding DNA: TGCAGCGTTGACGCGACAGGCTCTGGAAACACCATATATTTT. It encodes CSVDATGSGNTIYF.

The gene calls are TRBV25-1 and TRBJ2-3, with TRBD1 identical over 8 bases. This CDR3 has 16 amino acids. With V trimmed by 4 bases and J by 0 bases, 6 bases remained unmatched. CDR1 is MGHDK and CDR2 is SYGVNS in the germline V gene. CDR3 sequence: CASSAPGTGSTDTQYF. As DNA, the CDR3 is TGTGCCAGCAGTGCCCCCGGGACAGGCAGCACAGATACGCAGTATTTT.

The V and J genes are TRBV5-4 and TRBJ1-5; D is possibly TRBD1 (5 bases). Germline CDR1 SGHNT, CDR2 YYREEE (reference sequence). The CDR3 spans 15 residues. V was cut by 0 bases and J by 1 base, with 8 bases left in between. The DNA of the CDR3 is TGTGCCAGCAGCTTGGACGGGGGAAGCAATCAGCCCCAGCATTTT. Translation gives CASSLDGGSNQPQHF.

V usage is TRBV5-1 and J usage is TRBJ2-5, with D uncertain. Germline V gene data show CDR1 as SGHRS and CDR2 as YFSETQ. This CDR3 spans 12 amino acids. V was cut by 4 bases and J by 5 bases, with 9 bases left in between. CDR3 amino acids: CASSPSSETQYF. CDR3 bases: TGCGCCAGCAGCCCCAGTTCGGAGACCCAGTACTTC.

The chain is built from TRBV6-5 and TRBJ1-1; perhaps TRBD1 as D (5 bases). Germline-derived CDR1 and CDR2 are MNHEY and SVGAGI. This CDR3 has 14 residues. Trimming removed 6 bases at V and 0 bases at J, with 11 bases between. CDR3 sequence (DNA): TGTGCCAGCAGGTTGTGGGGGATGAACACTGAAGCTTTCTTT. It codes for CASRLWGMNTEAFF.

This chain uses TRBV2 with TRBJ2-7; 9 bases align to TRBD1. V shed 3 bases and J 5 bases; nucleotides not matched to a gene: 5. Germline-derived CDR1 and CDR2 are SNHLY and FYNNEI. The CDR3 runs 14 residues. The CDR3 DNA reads TGTGCCAGCAGTGAGGGACAGGGTATCCACGAGCAGTACTTC. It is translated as CASSEGQGIHEQYF.

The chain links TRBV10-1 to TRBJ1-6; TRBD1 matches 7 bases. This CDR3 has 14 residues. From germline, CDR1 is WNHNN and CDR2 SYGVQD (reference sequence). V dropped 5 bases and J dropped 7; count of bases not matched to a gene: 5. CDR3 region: CASSPGTENSPLHF. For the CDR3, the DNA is TGCGCCAGCAGTCCCGGGACAGAAAATTCACCCCTCCACTTT.

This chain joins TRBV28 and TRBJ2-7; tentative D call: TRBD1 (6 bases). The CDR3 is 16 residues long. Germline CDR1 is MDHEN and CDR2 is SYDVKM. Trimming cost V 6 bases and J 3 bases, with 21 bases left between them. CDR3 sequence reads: CASRHVQGISGYEQYF. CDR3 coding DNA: TGTGCCAGCAGGCATGTACAGGGAATTTCAGGCTACGAGCAGTACTTC.

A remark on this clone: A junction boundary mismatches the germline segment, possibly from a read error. The CDR3: CASSEGPGTHF. In nucleotides, the CDR3 is TGTGCCAGCAGTGAAGGCCCCGGGACACATTTT. The J gene is TRBJ1-3, the V gene TRBV2; a weak D match, TRBD1 (6 bases). The CDR3 is made up of 11 amino acids. Germline V lookup: CDR1 SNHLY, CDR2 FYNNEI.

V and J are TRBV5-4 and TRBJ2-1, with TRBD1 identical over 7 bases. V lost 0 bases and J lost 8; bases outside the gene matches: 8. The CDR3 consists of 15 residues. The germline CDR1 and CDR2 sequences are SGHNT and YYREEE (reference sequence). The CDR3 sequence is CASSLGSGGLDEQFF. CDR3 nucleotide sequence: TGTGCCAGCAGCTTGGGATCAGGGGGATTGGATGAGCAGTTCTTC.

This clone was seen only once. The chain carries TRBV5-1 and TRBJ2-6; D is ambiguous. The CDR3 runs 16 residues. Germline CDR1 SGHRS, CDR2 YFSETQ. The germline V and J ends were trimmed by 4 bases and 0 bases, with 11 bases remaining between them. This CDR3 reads CASSHGILSGANVLTF. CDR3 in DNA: TGCGCCAGCAGCCATGGGATTCTCTCTGGGGCCAACGTCCTGACTTTC. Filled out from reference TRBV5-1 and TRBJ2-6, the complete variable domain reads KAGVTQTPRYLIKTRGQQVTLSCSPISGHRSVSWYQQTPGQGLQFLFEYFSETQRNKGNFPGRFSGRQFSNSRSEMNVSTLELGDSALYLCASSHGILSGANVLTFGAGSRLTVL.

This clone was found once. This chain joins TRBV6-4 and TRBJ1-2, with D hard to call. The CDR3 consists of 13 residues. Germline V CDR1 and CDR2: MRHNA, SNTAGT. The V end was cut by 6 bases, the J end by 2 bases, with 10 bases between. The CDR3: CASSAVANYGYTF. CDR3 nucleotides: TGTGCCAGCAGCGCCGTCGCGAACTATGGCTACACCTTC.

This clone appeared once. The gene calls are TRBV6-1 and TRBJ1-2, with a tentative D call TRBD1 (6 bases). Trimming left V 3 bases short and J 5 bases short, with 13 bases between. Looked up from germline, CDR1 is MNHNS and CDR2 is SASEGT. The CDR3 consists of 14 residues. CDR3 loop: CASSDVIQGYGYTF. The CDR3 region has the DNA TGTGCCAGCAGTGACGTCATACAGGGATATGGCTACACCTTC.

CDR3 sequence: CASTGGDRFTGELFF. For the CDR3, the DNA is TGTGCCAGCACTGGGGGGGACAGGTTCACCGGGGAGCTGTTTTTT. V is TRBV2 and J is TRBJ2-2; D may be TRBD1 (8 bases). V was clipped by 7 bases and J by 4 bases, with 16 bases between them. Germline V lookup: CDR1 SNHLY, CDR2 FYNNEI. The CDR3 contains 15 residues.